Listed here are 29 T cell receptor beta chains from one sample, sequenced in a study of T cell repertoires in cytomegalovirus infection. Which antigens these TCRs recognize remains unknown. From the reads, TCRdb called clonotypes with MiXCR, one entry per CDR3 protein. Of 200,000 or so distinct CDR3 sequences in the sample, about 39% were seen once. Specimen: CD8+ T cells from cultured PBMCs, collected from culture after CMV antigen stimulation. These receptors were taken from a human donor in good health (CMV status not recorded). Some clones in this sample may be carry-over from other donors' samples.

CDR3 loop: CATSDLRGIQETQYF. CDR3 coding DNA: TGTGCCACCAGTGACCTCAGGGGTATCCAAGAGACCCAGTACTTC. This chain uses TRBV24-1 with TRBJ2-5; perhaps TRBD1 as D (6 bases). Trimming took 4 bases from V and 1 from J, leaving 12 bases between them. Germline CDR1 KGHDR, CDR2 SFDVKD. The CDR3 runs 15 residues.

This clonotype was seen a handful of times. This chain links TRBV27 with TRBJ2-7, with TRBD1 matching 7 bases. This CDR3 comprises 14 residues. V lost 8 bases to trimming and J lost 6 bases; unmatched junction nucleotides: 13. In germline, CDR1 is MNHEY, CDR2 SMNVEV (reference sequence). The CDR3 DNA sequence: TGTGCCAGCGAGAGATTGGGGGCAGGGGGCGAGCAGTACTTC. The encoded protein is CASERLGAGGEQYF.

Here the CDR3 reads CSARDWTASYEQYF. CDR3 DNA sequence: TGCAGTGCTAGAGATTGGACAGCAAGCTACGAGCAGTACTTC. This chain links TRBV20-1 with TRBJ2-7; perhaps TRBD1 as D (6 bases). V was shortened by 0 bases and J by 3 bases, with 12 bases between the two germline ends. This CDR3 is 14 amino acids long. The V gene's germline CDR1 is DFQATT and CDR2 SNEGSKA (reference sequence).

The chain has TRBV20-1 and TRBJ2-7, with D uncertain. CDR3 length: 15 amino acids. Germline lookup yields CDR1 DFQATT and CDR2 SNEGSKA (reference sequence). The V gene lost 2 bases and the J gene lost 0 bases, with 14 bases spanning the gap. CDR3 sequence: CSARRLPSSSYEQYF. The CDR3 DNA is TGCAGTGCTAGAAGGTTGCCCTCCAGCTCCTACGAGCAGTACTTC.

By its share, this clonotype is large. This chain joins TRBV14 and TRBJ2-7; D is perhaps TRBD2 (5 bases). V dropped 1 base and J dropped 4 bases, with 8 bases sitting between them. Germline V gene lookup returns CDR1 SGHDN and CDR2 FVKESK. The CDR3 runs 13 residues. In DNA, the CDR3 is TGTGCCAGCAGCCAAGGGAGGTCTTACGAGCAGTACTTC. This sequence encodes CASSQGRSYEQYF.

This CDR3 reads CASANRESYNEQFF. The DNA of the CDR3 is TGTGCCAGCGCAAACAGGGAGTCCTACAATGAGCAGTTCTTC. The chain is built from TRBV28 and TRBJ2-1; weak D call: TRBD1 (6 bases). The CDR3 totals 14 residues. The germline gives CDR1 MDHEN, CDR2 SYDVKM. The V end lost 8 bases, the J end lost 1 base, and 12 bases lay between the germline ends.

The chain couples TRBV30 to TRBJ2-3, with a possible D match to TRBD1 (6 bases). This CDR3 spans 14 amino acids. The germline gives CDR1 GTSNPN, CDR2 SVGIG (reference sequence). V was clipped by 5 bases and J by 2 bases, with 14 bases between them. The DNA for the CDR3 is TGTGCCTGGGCAGGGACATCCCACACAGATACGCAGTATTTT. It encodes CAWAGTSHTDTQYF.

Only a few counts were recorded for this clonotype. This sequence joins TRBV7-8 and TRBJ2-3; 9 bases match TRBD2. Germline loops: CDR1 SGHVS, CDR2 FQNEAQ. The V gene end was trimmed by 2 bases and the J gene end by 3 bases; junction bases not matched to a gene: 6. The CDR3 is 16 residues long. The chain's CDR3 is CASSLLRLAETDTQYF. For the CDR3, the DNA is TGTGCCAGCAGCTTACTGAGACTAGCGGAGACAGATACGCAGTATTTT.

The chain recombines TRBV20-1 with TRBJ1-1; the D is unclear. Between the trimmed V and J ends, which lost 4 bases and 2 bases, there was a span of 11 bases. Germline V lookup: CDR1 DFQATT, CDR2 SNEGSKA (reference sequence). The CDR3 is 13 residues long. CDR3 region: CSAILSVNTEAFF. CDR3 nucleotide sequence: TGCAGTGCTATCCTCAGCGTAAACACTGAAGCTTTCTTT.

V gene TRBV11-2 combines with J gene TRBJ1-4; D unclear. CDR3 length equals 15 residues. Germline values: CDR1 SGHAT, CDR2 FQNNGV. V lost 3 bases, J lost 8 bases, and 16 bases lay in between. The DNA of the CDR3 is TGTGCCAGCAGCTTGACCCTGAGGGCCCAAGAAAAACTGTTTTTT. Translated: CASSLTLRAQEKLFF.

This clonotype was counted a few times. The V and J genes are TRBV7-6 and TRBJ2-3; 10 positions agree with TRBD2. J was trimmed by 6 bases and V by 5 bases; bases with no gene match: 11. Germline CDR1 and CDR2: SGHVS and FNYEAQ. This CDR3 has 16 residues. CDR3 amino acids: CASSLQSGGAGDTQYF. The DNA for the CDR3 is TGTGCCAGCAGCCTCCAAAGCGGGGGGGCCGGGGATACGCAGTATTTT.

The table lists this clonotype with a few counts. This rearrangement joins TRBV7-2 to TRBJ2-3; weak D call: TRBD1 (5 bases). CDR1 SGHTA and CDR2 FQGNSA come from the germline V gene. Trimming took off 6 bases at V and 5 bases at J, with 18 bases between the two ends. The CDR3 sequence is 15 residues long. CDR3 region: CASRVELAGIDTQYF. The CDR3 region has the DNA TGTGCCAGCAGAGTAGAGTTAGCAGGGATAGATACGCAGTATTTT.

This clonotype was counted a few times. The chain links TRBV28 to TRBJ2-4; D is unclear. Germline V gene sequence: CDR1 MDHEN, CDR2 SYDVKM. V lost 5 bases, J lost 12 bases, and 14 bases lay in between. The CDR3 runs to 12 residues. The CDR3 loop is CASSPRNGPQYF. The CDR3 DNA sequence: TGTGCCAGCAGTCCCCGGAATGGGCCTCAGTACTTC.

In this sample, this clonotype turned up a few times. As DNA, the CDR3 is TGTGCCAGCAGTTTACGGGGGGGCGGGAGTCAGCCCCAGCATTTT. Translation gives CASSLRGGGSQPQHF. This chain links TRBV27 with TRBJ1-5; weak D call: TRBD1 (6 bases). The CDR3 length is 15 residues. V was cut by 2 bases and J by 6 bases, with 14 bases left in between. Germline values: CDR1 MNHEY, CDR2 SMNVEV (reference sequence).

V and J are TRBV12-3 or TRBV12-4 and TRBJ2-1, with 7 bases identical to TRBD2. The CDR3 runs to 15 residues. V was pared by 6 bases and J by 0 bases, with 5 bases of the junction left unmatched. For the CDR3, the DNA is TGTGCCAGCAGACCGACTAGCTCCTCCTACAATGAGCAGTTCTTC. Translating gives CASRPTSSSYNEQFF.

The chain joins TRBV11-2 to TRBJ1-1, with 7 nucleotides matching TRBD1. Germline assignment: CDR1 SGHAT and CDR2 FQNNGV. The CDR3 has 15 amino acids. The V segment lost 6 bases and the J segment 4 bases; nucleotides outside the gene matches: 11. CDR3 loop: CASSVTGQEATEAFF. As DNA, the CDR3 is TGTGCCAGCAGTGTCACCGGACAGGAGGCCACTGAAGCTTTCTTT.

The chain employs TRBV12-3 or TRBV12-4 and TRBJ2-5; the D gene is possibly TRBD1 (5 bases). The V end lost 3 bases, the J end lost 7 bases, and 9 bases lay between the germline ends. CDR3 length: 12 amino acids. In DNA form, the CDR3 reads TGTGCCAGCAGTTTTGAAGGGGTGACCCAGTACTTC. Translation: CASSFEGVTQYF.

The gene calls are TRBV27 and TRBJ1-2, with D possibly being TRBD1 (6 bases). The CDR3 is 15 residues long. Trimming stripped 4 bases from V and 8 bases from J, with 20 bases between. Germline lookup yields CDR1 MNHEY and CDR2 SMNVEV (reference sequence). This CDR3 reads CASSSWDTPKVGYTF. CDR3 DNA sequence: TGTGCCAGCAGTTCGTGGGACACCCCTAAAGTCGGCTACACCTTC.

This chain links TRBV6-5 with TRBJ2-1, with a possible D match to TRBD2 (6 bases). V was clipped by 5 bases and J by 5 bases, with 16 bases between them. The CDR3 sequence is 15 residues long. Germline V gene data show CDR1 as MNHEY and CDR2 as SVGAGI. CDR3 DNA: TGTGCCAGCAGTCCAGACAGCGGGCCAAACAATGAGCAGTTCTTC. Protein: CASSPDSGPNNEQFF.

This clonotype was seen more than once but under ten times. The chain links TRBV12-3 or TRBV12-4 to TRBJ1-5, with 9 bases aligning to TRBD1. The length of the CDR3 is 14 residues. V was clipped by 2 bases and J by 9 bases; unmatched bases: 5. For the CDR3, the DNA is TGTGCCAGCAGTTTAACAGGGGGCCCGACGCCCCAGCATTTT. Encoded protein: CASSLTGGPTPQHF.

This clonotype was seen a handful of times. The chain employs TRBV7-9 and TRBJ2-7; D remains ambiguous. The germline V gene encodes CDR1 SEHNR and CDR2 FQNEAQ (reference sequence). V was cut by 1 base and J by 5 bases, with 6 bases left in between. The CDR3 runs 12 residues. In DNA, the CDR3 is TGTGCCAGCAGCTTAGGCAGCGACGAGCAGTACTTC. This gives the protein CASSLGSDEQYF.

The CDR3, as DNA: TGTGCCAGCAGTTTACCCCGGACAGGGGGCCCCTACAATGAGCAGTTCTTC. This encodes CASSLPRTGGPYNEQFF. V usage is TRBV28 and J usage is TRBJ2-1, with 11 bases lining up with TRBD1. CDR1 is MDHEN, CDR2 SYDVKM, per germline. This CDR3 has 17 residues. V dropped 2 bases and J dropped 2; count of bases not matched to a gene: 5.

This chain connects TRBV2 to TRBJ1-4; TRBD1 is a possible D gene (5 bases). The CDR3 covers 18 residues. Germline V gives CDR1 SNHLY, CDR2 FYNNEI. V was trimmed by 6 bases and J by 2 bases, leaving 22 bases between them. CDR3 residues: CASSALGRELWTNEKLFF. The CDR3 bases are TGTGCCAGCAGCGCCCTCGGCAGGGAGCTCTGGACTAATGAAAAACTGTTTTTT.

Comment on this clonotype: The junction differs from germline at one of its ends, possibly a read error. Written as DNA, the CDR3 is TGTGCCAGCAGCTTAGGGGTCCCGAACACCGGGGAGCTGTCTTTT. It specifies CASSLGVPNTGELSF. The chain couples TRBV7-9 to TRBJ2-2, with D perhaps TRBD2 (5 bases). Germline CDR1 SEHNR, CDR2 FQNEAQ (reference sequence). CDR3 length: 15 amino acids.

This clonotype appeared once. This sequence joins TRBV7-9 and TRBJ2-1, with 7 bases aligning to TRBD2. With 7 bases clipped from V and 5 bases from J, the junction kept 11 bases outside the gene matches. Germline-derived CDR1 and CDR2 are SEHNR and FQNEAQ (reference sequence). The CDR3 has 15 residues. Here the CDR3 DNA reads TGTGCCAGCATGCCTAGGACTAGACCCGACAATGAGCAGTTCTTC. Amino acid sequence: CASMPRTRPDNEQFF.

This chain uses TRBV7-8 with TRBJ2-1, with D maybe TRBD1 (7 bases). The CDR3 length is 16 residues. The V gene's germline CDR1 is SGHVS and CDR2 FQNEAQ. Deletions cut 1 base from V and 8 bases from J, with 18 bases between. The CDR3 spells CASSLVRSGGKDEQFF. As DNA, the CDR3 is TGTGCCAGCAGCTTAGTTCGGTCAGGGGGGAAGGATGAGCAGTTCTTC.

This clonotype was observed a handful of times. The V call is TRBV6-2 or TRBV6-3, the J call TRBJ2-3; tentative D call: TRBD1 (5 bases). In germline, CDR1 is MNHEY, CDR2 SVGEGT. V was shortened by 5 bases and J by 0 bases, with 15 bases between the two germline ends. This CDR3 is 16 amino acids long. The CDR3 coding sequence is TGTGCCAGCAGTGACCCCAGGGATTGGAGCACAGATACGCAGTATTTT. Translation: CASSDPRDWSTDTQYF.

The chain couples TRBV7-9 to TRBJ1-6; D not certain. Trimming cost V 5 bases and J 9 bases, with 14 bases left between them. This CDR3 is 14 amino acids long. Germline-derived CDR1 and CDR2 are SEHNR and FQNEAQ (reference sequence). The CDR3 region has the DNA TGTGCCAGCAGCCTGGACTCCAGGAGTTCACCCCTCCACTTT. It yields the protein CASSLDSRSSPLHF.

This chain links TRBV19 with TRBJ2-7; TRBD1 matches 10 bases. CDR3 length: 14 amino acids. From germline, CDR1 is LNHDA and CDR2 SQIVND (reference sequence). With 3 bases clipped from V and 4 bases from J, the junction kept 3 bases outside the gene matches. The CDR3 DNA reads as TGTGCCAGTAGTATGGGGACAGGGGCGTACGAGCAGTACTTC. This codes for CASSMGTGAYEQYF.